These T cell receptor beta chains were read from a single sample in a study of cytomegalovirus exposure and HLA in healthy donors. Using immunoSEQ multiplex PCR, the repertoire was profiled, and TCRdb retains in-frame clones only, with some absent. The sample contains nearly 200,000 clones, roughly 73% of which appear only once. Sequences were obtained from PBMCs. The receptors shown here come from a woman aged 25-40 years in good health and CMV-seropositive. The CDR3 runs from the conserved cysteine through the conserved F or W. D genes are given only for firm matches. Clone size appears in some rows only: once, few, many, or a class for an expanded clone.

J | size | D | V | DNA | CDR3
TRBJ1-2 | - | TRBD1 | TRBV7-2 | TGTGCCAGCAGCTTAGCGATACAGGGGGCCTACACCTTC | CASSLAIQGAYTF
TRBJ2-1 | - | TRBD2 | TRBV4-2 | TGTGCCAGCAGCCGCCAATCTAGCGGGGCCTACAATGAGCAGTTCTTC | CASSRQSSGAYNEQFF
TRBJ1-2 | - | TRBD1 | TRBV7-8 | TGTGCCAGCAGCTTAGGGAACAGGGGCGAGGGGGGCTACACCTTC | CASSLGNRGEGGYTF
TRBJ2-7 | - | TRBD1 | TRBV28 | TGTGCCAGCAGCCGCCGCCCCCAGGGGGCTTTCTACGAGCAGTACTTC | CASSRRPQGAFYEQYF
TRBJ2-7 | - | - | TRBV27 | TGTGCCAGCAGTCCCACGGGCTACGAGCAGTACTTC | CASSPTGYEQYF
TRBJ1-1 | - | TRBD1 | TRBV28 | TGTGCCAGCAGTCCCCCAGGGGGAGAGAACACTGAAGCTTTCTTT | CASSPPGGENTEAFF
TRBJ1-4 | - | TRBD1 | TRBV11-1 | TGTGCCAGCAGCTCGGGACAGGGGAATGAAAAACTGTTTTTT | CASSSGQGNEKLFF
TRBJ1-2 | - | - | TRBV9 | TGTGCCAGCAGCGTAGATATGGGCGGCTCGGGGGGCTACACCTTC | CASSVDMGGSGGYTF
TRBJ2-3 | - | - | TRBV7-3 | TGTGCCAGCAGCTTAGGGTCTAGTTCGGGCACAGATACGCAGTATTTT | CASSLGSSSGTDTQYF
TRBJ2-3 | few | - | TRBV29-1 | TGCAGCGTTGAACAGGGCCTCTCCACAGATACGCAGTATTTT | CSVEQGLSTDTQYF
TRBJ2-4 | - | - | TRBV15 | TGTGCCACCAGCAGAGAGGGGGGAAACATTCAGTACTTC | CATSREGGNIQYF
TRBJ2-2 | - | TRBD2 | TRBV28 | TGTGCCAGCAGTCGGGGAGGGGACACCGGGGAGCTGTTTTTT | CASSRGGDTGELFF
TRBJ2-7 | few | - | TRBV5-1 | TGCGCCAGCAGCTTGGGTGCGGGGCAGACCTACGAGCAGTACTTC | CASSLGAGQTYEQYF
TRBJ2-5 | - | TRBD1 | TRBV15 | TGTGCCACCAGCAGAGGGGGACAGAAACAAGAGACCCAGTACTTC | CATSRGGQKQETQYF
TRBJ2-3 | - | TRBD2 | TRBV29-1 | TGCAGCGTTGGGTCTAGCGGGAGTTTCAGGGCAGATACGCAGTATTTT | CSVGSSGSFRADTQYF